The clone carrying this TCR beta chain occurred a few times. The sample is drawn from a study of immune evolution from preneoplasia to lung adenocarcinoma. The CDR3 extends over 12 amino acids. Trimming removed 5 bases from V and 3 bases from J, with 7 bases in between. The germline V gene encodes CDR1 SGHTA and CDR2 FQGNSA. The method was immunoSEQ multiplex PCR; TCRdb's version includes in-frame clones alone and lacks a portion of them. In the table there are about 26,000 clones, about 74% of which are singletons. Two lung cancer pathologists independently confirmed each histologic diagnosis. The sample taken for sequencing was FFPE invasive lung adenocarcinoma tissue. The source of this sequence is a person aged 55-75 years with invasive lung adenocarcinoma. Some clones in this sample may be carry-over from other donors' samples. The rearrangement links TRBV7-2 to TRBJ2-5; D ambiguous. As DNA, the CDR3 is TGTGCCAGCAGCGCGTCGAAAGAGACCCAGTACTTC. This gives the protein CASSASKETQYF.